This TCR beta chain came from a study of CD8+ T cells in alopecia areata. About the research overall: Percent of scalp involved defined treated patients' severity scores.

Broader study findings: Lesional scalp, notably in alopecia totalis/universalis, had clonality above that of normal scalp.

Per the germline V gene, CDR1 is SGHTA and CDR2 is FQGNSA. CDR3 length: 14 amino acids. With regard to this clone: Its antigen is unknown. An end of the junction does not agree with germline; a read error may underlie this.

Once RNA had been extracted, it was reverse transcribed into cDNA to act as the sequencing template. Repertoires were generated with immunoSEQ multiplex PCR, while TCRdb's copy carries only in-frame clones and drops some. This table has 130,000 to 150,000 clones, approximately 85% appearing once. Described treatment: oral pan-JAK inhibitor, 5-10 mg twice daily. Researchers took lesional scalp punch biopsies and peripheral blood from people who were alopecia areata patients. The source of this sequence is a human donor with alopecia areata. The rearrangement uses TRBV7-2 and TRBJ1-2; 8 positions match TRBD1. This specimen consisted of CD8+ T cells sorted from blood, obtained at week 4, from a patient treated with tofacitinib. The CDR3 nucleotides read TGTGCCAGCAGCTTAGCCCCAAGACAGGGGAACGACGCCTTC. This encodes CASSLAPRQGNDAF.